This passage covers 29 T cell receptor beta chains from one sample sequenced in a study of cytomegalovirus exposure and HLA in healthy donors. 13 Jbeta primers and 60 Vbeta primers were used for the PCR. Sequenced by immunoSEQ multiplex PCR; TCRdb stores in-frame clones only, minus some. The data show 200,000 or so clones, 70% to 80% seen once. The sample was PBMCs. The origin of the receptors is a male donor in good health and CMV-seropositive.

This chain links TRBV4-3 with TRBJ2-7; D remains unclear. Trimming took off 0 bases at V and 6 bases at J, with 9 bases between the two ends. Germline V CDR1 and CDR2: LGHNA, YSLEER. This CDR3 spans 13 amino acids. The CDR3 coding sequence is TGCGCCAGCAGCCAAGATACACAGACCGAGCAGTACTTC. Residues: CASSQDTQTEQYF.

The V call is TRBV10-1, the J call TRBJ1-1; the D gene is possibly TRBD1 (6 bases). The V gene's germline CDR1 is WNHNN and CDR2 SYGVQD (reference sequence). There are 19 residues in the CDR3. V lost 6 bases to trimming and J lost 3 bases, with 29 bases between them. CDR3 bases: TGCGCCAGCAGGTCACCGGGATACAGGGATGGGGGATGGGACACTGAAGCTTTCTTT. Amino acids: CASRSPGYRDGGWDTEAFF.

The rearrangement uses TRBV7-6 and TRBJ2-5; no reliable D call. Trimming shortened V by 3 bases and J by 0 bases, and 11 bases separated the two germline ends. Looked up from germline, CDR1 is SGHVS and CDR2 is FNYEAQ. The CDR3 is made up of 15 amino acids. CDR3 bases: TGTGCCAGCAGCTTTGATGTCGACAACCAAGAGACCCAGTACTTC. It encodes CASSFDVDNQETQYF.

This clone was recorded once. This chain uses TRBV2 with TRBJ1-1; D is perhaps TRBD1 (5 bases). Per germline, CDR1 SNHLY and CDR2 FYNNEI. V dropped 5 bases and J dropped 6 bases, with 19 bases sitting between them. The CDR3 consists of 15 residues. The chain's CDR3 is CASSSGPSQGAEAFF. The CDR3 region has the DNA TGTGCCAGCAGTTCCGGGCCGAGCCAAGGGGCTGAAGCTTTCTTT.

This chain links TRBV27 with TRBJ2-7, with 11 nucleotides matching TRBD2. J was trimmed by 1 base and V by 8 bases; bases with no gene match: 4. This CDR3 spans 14 amino acids. CDR1 and CDR2 (germline): MNHEY, SMNVEV (reference sequence). The CDR3 loop is CASQTSGSSYEQYF. CDR3 nucleotide sequence: TGTGCCAGCCAAACTAGCGGGAGTTCCTACGAGCAGTACTTC.

This chain joins TRBV5-4 and TRBJ1-2; the D gene is possibly TRBD1 (5 bases). V lost 4 bases, J lost 5 bases, and 21 bases lay in between. The CDR3 is 16 residues long. Germline CDR1 reads SGHNT; CDR2 reads YYREEE (reference sequence). CDR3 residues: CASSPGGAAPQYGYTF. CDR3 in DNA: TGTGCCAGCAGCCCTGGAGGGGCGGCCCCTCAGTATGGCTACACCTTC. Using reference TRBV5-4 and TRBJ1-2 for the parts outside the CDR3, the full variable domain is ETGVTQSPTHLIKTRGQQVTLRCSSQSGHNTVSWYQQALGQGPQFIFQYYREEENGRGNFPPRFSGLQFPNYSSELNVNALELDDSALYLCASSPGGAAPQYGYTFGSGTRLTVV.

The chain has TRBV28 and TRBJ2-7; TRBD1 matches at 7 bases. V shed 7 bases, J shed 5 bases, and the junction held 14 bases outside the gene matches. The CDR3 sequence is 15 residues long. Germline CDR1 and CDR2: MDHEN and SYDVKM. The CDR3 DNA sequence: TGTGCCAGCACCCCCGACAGGGAAAGATTGCACGAGCAGTACTTC. Translation: CASTPDRERLHEQYF.

V gene TRBV9 combines with J gene TRBJ2-7, with 7 positions matching TRBD1. The germline V gene encodes CDR1 SGDLS and CDR2 YYNGEE. Trimming cost V 3 bases and J 0 bases; bases outside gene matches: 6. The CDR3 extends over 15 amino acids. The CDR3: CASSEGGLSSYEQYF. CDR3 DNA sequence: TGTGCCAGCAGCGAAGGGGGCTTGAGCTCCTACGAGCAGTACTTC.

This clone has just one count. V is TRBV30 and J is TRBJ1-1; D is perhaps TRBD1 (5 bases). There are 11 residues in the CDR3. From germline, CDR1 is GTSNPN and CDR2 SVGIG (reference sequence). The CDR3 bases are TGTGTCGGGGGGGAGCGGGTGCGAGCTTTCTTT. This gives the protein CVGGERVRAFF.

This chain joins TRBV5-1 and TRBJ1-1; 8 nucleotides agree with TRBD1. Germline CDR1 and CDR2: SGHRS and YFSETQ. J lost 7 bases, V lost 4 bases, and 3 bases had no gene match. This CDR3 comprises 12 residues. The CDR3 nucleotides read TGCGCCAGCAGCCCCGGACAGGGTGAAGCTTTCTTT. Protein sequence: CASSPGQGEAFF. The full variable domain, completed using reference TRBV5-1 and TRBJ1-1, is KAGVTQTPRYLIKTRGQQVTLSCSPISGHRSVSWYQQTPGQGLQFLFEYFSETQRNKGNFPGRFSGRQFSNSRSEMNVSTLELGDSALYLCASSPGQGEAFFGQGTRLTVV.

CDR3 in DNA: TGTGCCAGCAGCTTTGATACTTCCAAAAACATTCAGTACTTC. This gives the protein CASSFDTSKNIQYF. This rearrangement joins TRBV7-2 to TRBJ2-4; D call uncertain. Trimming stripped 3 bases from V and 2 bases from J, with 8 bases between. Germline V CDR1 and CDR2: SGHTA, FQGNSA. CDR3 size: 14 residues.

The chain is built from TRBV19 and TRBJ2-5, with 9 bases that match TRBD1. The germline gives CDR1 LNHDA, CDR2 SQIVND (reference sequence). This CDR3 is built from 14 residues. V lost 11 bases, J lost 4 bases, and 11 bases stayed unmatched. In DNA form, the CDR3 reads TGTGCCTCTCGGACAGGGGAAAGTGGAGAGACCCAGTACTTC. It is translated as CASRTGESGETQYF.

The rearrangement uses TRBV21-1 and TRBJ1-1; TRBD1 reflects the table's D call only, with no check against the DNA. TRBV21-1 is marked as a pseudogene. This CDR3 has 18 amino acids. This CDR3 is CASTNPPLGTVRDTEAFF. The CDR3 DNA sequence: TGTGCCAGCACCAATCCGCCCCTGGGGACAGTAAGGGACACTGAAGCTTTCTTT.

This chain connects TRBV7-9 to TRBJ2-3; D gene unclear. Trimming stripped 8 bases from V and 5 bases from J, with 11 bases between. Germline-derived CDR1 and CDR2 are SEHNR and FQNEAQ (reference sequence). The CDR3 extends over 12 amino acids. The CDR3 nucleotides read TGTGCCAGCTTTAGCAGTGAAGATACGCAGTATTTT. Amino acids: CASFSSEDTQYF.

The CDR3 region has the DNA TGCGCCAGCAGCCCAAGTCCGGGGGTCGGAGAGGAGACCCAGTACTTC. This sequence encodes CASSPSPGVGEETQYF. J is TRBJ2-5 and V is TRBV5-1; D is possibly TRBD2 (6 bases). CDR3 size: 16 residues. The germline gives CDR1 SGHRS, CDR2 YFSETQ. Trimming cost V 4 bases and J 5 bases, with 21 bases left between them.

To note about this clone: The junction departs from the called germline gene at one end, perhaps through a read error. The chain has TRBV30 and TRBJ1-1, with D hard to call. The V gene's germline CDR1 is GTSNPN and CDR2 SVGIG (reference sequence). This CDR3 has 14 residues. Written as DNA, the CDR3 is TGTGCCTGGAGTGTCCAGGCGGGGAACACTGAAGCTTCCTTT. Translating it yields CAWSVQAGNTEASF.

The CDR3 coding sequence is TGTGCCAGCAGCTTAAATCGGGGCGGGAGCCGCACAGATACGCAGTATTTT. This sequence encodes CASSLNRGGSRTDTQYF. The rearrangement uses TRBV7-2 and TRBJ2-3, with 7 nucleotides matching TRBD2. Losses at the gene ends were 2 bases for V and 1 base for J; bases not matched to a gene: 9. This CDR3 has 17 amino acids. Germline V gives CDR1 SGHTA, CDR2 FQGNSA.

This chain joins TRBV29-1 and TRBJ1-2; 11 positions agree with TRBD1. This CDR3 has 15 residues. V shed 2 bases and J 4 bases; nucleotides not matched to a gene: 6. Germline V lookup: CDR1 SQVTM, CDR2 ANQGSEA. For the CDR3, the DNA is TGCAGCGTTGAAAGGGGGACAGGGGGATCCTATGGCTACACCTTC. Protein sequence: CSVERGTGGSYGYTF.

The table lists this clone with a few counts. The DNA of the CDR3 is TGTGCCAGCAGCGCCCGACAGGGTGGCTCTGGAAACACCATATATTTT. Its translation: CASSARQGGSGNTIYF. The chain couples TRBV9 to TRBJ1-3; TRBD1 aligns across 7 bases. Trimming cost V 3 bases and J 0 bases; bases outside gene matches: 6. This CDR3 spans 16 amino acids. CDR1 and CDR2 from the germline V gene are SGDLS and YYNGEE.

This clone has just one count. The chain has TRBV7-3 and TRBJ2-2; D unclear. This CDR3 has 14 residues. Between the trimmed V and J ends, which lost 5 bases and 2 bases, there was a span of 9 bases. Per the germline V gene, CDR1 is SGHTA and CDR2 is FQGTGA. The CDR3 coding sequence is TGTGCCAGCAGCAGTACTGGTAACACCGGGGAGCTGTTTTTT. This encodes CASSSTGNTGELFF.

J is TRBJ2-2 and V is TRBV11-3; D is ambiguous. Trimming shortened V by 5 bases and J by 7 bases, and 17 bases separated the two germline ends. From germline, CDR1 is SGHNT and CDR2 YENEEA. There are 15 residues in the CDR3. CDR3 bases: TGTGCCAGCAGCCCAAGGAGTCCCCCGGGCGGGGAGCTGTTTTTT. It is translated as CASSPRSPPGGELFF.

The chain uses TRBV25-1 and TRBJ1-2; tentatively, D is TRBD1 (6 bases). Trimming pared 4 bases from V and 4 bases from J, leaving 16 bases between. CDR3 length: 15 residues. Germline V gene lookup returns CDR1 MGHDK and CDR2 SYGVNS. The DNA of the CDR3 is TGTGCCAGCAGTGGGGCAGGCCCAGGGGCCTATGGCTACACCTTC. Its protein is CASSGAGPGAYGYTF.

This clone was counted between two and nine times. The rearrangement uses TRBV6-1 and TRBJ2-7, with 9 bases identical to TRBD1. The CDR3 has 16 residues. After removal of 2 bases from V and 2 bases from J, the junction contained 7 bases not matched to a gene. Per the germline V gene, CDR1 is MNHNS and CDR2 is SASEGT. CDR3 residues: CASSERGQGNPYEQYF. Here the CDR3 DNA reads TGTGCCAGCAGTGAAAGGGGACAGGGTAATCCCTACGAGCAGTACTTC.

This chain joins TRBV21-1 and TRBJ1-5; whether TRBD1, the table's D call, matches the DNA was not checked. TRBV21-1 is a recognized pseudogene. The CDR3 has 17 residues. As DNA, the CDR3 is TGTGCCACCGCCGGGGACAGGAGTAATCCGGGCAATCAGCCCCAGCATTTT. Protein sequence: CATAGDRSNPGNQPQHF.

The chain links TRBV5-1 to TRBJ2-1, with 9 nucleotides matching TRBD1. Germline CDR1 reads SGHRS; CDR2 reads YFSETQ. V was pared by 4 bases and J by 7 bases, with 6 bases of the junction left unmatched. The CDR3 covers 14 residues. Here the CDR3 DNA reads TGCGCCAGCAGCGCACAGGGGGCTGGGAATGAGCAGTTCTTC. This translates into CASSAQGAGNEQFF. Drawing the rest from reference TRBV5-1 and TRBJ2-1, the complete variable domain is KAGVTQTPRYLIKTRGQQVTLSCSPISGHRSVSWYQQTPGQGLQFLFEYFSETQRNKGNFPGRFSGRQFSNSRSEMNVSTLELGDSALYLCASSAQGAGNEQFFGPGTRLTVL.

The chain couples TRBV5-1 to TRBJ2-1; 10 positions agree with TRBD2. Unmatched junction bases numbered 2, after V lost 4 bases and J lost 7 bases. Germline V gene lookup returns CDR1 SGHRS and CDR2 YFSETQ. The CDR3 length is 13 residues. CDR3 sequence: CASSKTSGNEQFF. In DNA form, the CDR3 reads TGCGCCAGCAGCAAGACTAGCGGGAATGAGCAGTTCTTC.

J is TRBJ2-7 and V is TRBV5-1; TRBD1 is a possible D gene (6 bases). The CDR3 loop spans 15 amino acids. V lost 2 bases and J lost 3, with 15 bases in between. CDR1 SGHRS and CDR2 YFSETQ come from the germline V gene. CDR3 in DNA: TGCGCCAGCAGCTTCGGGCCCCAGGGGATCTACGAGCAGTACTTC. Its protein product is CASSFGPQGIYEQYF.

The J gene is TRBJ2-2, the V gene TRBV20-1, with 7 positions matching TRBD2. This CDR3 region has 11 residues. Trimming at V came to 7 bases and at J to 5 bases, leaving 1 base not matched to a gene. The germline V gene encodes CDR1 DFQATT and CDR2 SNEGSKA (reference sequence). CDR3 residues: CSGEGTGELFF. The CDR3, as DNA: TGCAGTGGGGAGGGGACCGGGGAGCTGTTTTTT.

The genes are TRBV10-3 and TRBJ2-3; no clear D gene. Germline V CDR1 and CDR2: ENHRY, SYGVKD. The CDR3 runs to 12 residues. Between the trimmed V and J ends, which lost 2 bases and 6 bases, there was a span of 6 bases. The CDR3 reads CAISEGQDTQYF. The CDR3 DNA reads TGTGCCATCAGTGAGGGGCAGGATACGCAGTATTTT.